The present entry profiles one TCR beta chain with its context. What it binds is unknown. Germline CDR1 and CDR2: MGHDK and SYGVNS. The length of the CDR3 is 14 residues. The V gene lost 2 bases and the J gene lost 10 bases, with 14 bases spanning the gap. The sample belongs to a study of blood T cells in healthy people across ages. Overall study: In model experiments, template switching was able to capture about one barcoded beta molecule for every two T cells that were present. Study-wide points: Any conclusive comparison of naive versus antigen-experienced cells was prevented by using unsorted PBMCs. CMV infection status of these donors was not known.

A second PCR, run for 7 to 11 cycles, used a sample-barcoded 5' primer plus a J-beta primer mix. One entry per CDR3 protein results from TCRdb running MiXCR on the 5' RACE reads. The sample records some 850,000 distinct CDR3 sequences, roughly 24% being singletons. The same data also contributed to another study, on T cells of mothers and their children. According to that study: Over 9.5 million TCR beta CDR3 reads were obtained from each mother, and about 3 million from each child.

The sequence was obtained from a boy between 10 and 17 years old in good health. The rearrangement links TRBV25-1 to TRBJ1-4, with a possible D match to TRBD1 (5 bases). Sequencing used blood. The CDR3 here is CASSEGGKLGKLFF. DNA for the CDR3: TGTGCCAGCAGTGAAGGGGGGAAACTAGGAAAACTGTTTTTT.